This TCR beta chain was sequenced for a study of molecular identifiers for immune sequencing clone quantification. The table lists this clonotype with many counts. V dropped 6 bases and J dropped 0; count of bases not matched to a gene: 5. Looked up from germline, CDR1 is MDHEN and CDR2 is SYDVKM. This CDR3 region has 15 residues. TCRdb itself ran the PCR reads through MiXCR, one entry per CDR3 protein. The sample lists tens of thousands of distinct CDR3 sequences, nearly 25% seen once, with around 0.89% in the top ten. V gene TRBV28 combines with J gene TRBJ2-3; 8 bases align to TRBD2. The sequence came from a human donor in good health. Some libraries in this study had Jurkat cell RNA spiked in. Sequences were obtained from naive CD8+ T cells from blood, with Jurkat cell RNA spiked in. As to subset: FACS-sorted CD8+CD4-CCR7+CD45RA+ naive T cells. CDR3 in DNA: TGTGCCAGCAGCTTACTAGCGGAGAGCACAGATACGCAGTATTTT. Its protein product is CASSLLAESTDTQYF.